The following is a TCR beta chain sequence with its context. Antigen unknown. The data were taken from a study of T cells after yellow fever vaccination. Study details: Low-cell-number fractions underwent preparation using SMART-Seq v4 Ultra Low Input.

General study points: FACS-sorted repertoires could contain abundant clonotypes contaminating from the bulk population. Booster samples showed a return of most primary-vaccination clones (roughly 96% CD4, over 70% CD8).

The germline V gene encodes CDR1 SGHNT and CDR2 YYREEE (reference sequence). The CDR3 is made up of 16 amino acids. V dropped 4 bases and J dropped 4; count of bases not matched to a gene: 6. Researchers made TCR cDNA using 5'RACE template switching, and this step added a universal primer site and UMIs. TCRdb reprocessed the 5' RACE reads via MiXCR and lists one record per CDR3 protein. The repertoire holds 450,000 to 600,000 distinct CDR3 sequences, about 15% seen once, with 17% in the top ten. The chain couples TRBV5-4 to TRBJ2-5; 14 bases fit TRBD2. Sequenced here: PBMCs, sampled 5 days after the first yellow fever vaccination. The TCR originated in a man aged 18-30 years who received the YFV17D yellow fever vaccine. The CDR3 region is CASSGVGLAGGETQYF. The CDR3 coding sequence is TGTGCCAGCAGCGGGGTCGGACTAGCGGGGGGAGAGACCCAGTACTTC.